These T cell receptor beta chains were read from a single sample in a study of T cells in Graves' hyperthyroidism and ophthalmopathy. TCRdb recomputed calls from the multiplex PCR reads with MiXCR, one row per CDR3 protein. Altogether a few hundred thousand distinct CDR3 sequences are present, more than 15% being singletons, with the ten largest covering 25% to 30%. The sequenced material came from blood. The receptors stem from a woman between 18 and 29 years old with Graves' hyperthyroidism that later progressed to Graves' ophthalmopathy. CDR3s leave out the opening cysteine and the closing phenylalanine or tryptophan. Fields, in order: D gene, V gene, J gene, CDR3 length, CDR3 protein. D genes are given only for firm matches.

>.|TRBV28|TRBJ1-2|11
ASRTSLYYGYT
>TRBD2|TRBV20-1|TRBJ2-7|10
SGRGGPYEQY
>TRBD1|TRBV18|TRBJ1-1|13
ASSPRQGDKAEAF
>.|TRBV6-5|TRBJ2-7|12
ASSYSSDLYEQY
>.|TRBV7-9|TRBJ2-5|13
ASSSPSDRQETQY
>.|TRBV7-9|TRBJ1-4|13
ASSLPNRVHEKLF
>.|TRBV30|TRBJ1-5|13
AWSVRRGWDQPQH
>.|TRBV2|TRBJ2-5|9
ASSEEGTQY
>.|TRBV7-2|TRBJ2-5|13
ASSSRARGQETQY
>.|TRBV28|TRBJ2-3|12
AWSVARETYTQY
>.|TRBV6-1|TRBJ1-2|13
ASSDEGLRYYGYT
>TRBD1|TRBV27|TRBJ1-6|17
ASSLSPSPTGGYNSPLH
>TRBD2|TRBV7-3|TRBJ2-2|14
ASSSTSGNNTGELF
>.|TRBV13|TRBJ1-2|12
ASSLGQVNYGYT
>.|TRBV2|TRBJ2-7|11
ASIPTAPYEQY
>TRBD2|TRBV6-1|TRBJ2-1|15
ASRLTGTSGRDNEQF
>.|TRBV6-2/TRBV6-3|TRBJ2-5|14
ASSYRQRQMGETQY
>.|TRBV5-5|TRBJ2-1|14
ASSFLRGAAYNEQF
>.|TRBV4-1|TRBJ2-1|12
ASSQGFTYNEQL
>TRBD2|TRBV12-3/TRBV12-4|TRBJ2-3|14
ASSRRLAASTDTQY
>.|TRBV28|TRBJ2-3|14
ASSFAGMGSTDTQY
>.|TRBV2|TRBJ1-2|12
ASSEVVGNYGYT
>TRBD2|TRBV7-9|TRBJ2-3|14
ASSFLAGGLTDTQY
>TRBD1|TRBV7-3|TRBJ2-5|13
ASSLRQGGTETQY
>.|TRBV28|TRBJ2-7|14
ASSDSPPFSSYEQY
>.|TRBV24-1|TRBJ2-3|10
ATSDSGDTQY
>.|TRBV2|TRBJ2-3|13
ASRATGWDTDTQY
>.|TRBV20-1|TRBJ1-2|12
SASLGGGAGGYT
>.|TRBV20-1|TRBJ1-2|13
SARDGPRGDYGYT
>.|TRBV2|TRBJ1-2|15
ASSESPTKRINYGYT
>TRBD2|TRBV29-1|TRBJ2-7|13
SVITSGRGSYEQY
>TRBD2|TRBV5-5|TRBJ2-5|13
ASSGRLAGVETQY
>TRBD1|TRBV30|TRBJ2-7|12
AWSGRTGVGEQY
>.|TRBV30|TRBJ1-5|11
AWSAGFNQPQH
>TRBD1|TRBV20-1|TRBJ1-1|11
SARDFRGLEAF
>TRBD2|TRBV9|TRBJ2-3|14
ASSVEDSGNSDTQY
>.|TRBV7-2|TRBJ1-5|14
ASRRESGGGNQPQH
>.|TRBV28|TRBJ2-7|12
ASTPYGTYYEQY
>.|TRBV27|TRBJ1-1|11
SSSWDRIAEAF
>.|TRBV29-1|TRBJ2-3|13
SVESVQPRTDTQY
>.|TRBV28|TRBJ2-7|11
ASSSPLVHEQY
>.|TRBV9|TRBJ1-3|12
ASSVADRGNTIY
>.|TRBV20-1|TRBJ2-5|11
SAPRELRETQY
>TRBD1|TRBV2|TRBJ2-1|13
ATTSREGQYNEQF